The 22 T cell receptor beta chains presented below share a single source sample, sequenced in a study of CD8 T cells in ankylosing spondylitis. TCRdb re-derived calls from the 5' RACE reads in MiXCR, one entry per CDR3 protein. This table has fewer than 250,000 distinct CDR3 sequences, 10% appearing once. The sequencing input was blood, either unsorted or a sorted T cell fraction (not recorded which). The receptors here all came from a male donor with ankylosing spondylitis or in good health (not recorded which).

Many counts were recorded for this clonotype. CDR3 DNA sequence: TGTGCCCCCACCTACTCAAGGAACTATGGCTACACCTTC. Translated, it gives CAPTYSRNYGYTF. This chain links TRBV30 with TRBJ1-2; D gene uncertain. Germline CDR1 is GTSNPN and CDR2 is SVGIG (reference sequence). Deletions cut 8 bases from V and 2 bases from J, with 15 bases between. The CDR3 extends over 13 amino acids.

This clonotype was seen repeatedly, ten times or more. The chain couples TRBV20-1 to TRBJ1-2; possible D gene TRBD1, 6 bases. Germline CDR1 reads DFQATT; CDR2 reads SNEGSKA (reference sequence). The CDR3 runs 14 residues. The V and J ends lost 0 bases and 7 bases respectively, with 15 bases between them. The CDR3 sequence: CSAREDRSLGGYTF. CDR3 in DNA: TGCAGTGCTAGAGAGGACAGATCCCTTGGTGGCTACACCTTC.

This clonotype was observed at least ten times. The chain employs TRBV5-6 and TRBJ2-7; D not certain. From germline, CDR1 is SGHDT and CDR2 YYEEEE. This CDR3 has 11 amino acids. Trimming shortened V by 1 base and J by 4 bases, and 3 bases separated the two germline ends. The CDR3 DNA sequence: TGTGCCAGCAGCTTGCCTTACGAGCAGTACTTC. This translates into CASSLPYEQYF.

In its sample, this clonotype was seen many times. V usage is TRBV18 and J usage is TRBJ1-2; D gene uncertain. Germline CDR1 reads KGHSH; CDR2 reads LQKENI. CDR3 length: 16 residues. V lost 6 bases and J 5 bases, leaving 22 bases between the germline ends. The CDR3 region is CASSSSAPGLGYGYTF. The CDR3 DNA reads TGTGCCAGCTCTAGCTCAGCCCCGGGTCTGGGGTATGGCTACACCTTC. Together with reference TRBV18 and TRBJ1-2, the CDR3 gives the full variable domain: NAGVMQNPRHLVRRRGQEARLRCSPMKGHSHVYWYRQLPEEGLKFMVYLQKENIIDESGMPKERFSAEFPKEGPSILRIQQVVRGDSAAYFCASSSSAPGLGYGYTFGSGTRLTVV.

With respect to this clonotype: A single base separates this from a much larger clone, so it may be a read error. The CDR3 DNA is TGTGCCAGCAGCTCCACAGGGAGGGCAGGTGAAAAACTGTTTTTT. Translating it yields CASSSTGRAGEKLFF. This chain connects TRBV7-2 to TRBJ1-4, with D maybe TRBD1 (6 bases). Per germline, CDR1 SGHTA and CDR2 FQGNSA. This CDR3 is 15 amino acids long. V gave up 4 bases and J gave up 7 bases, with 16 bases separating them.

This clonotype appeared many times. The rearrangement links TRBV5-6 to TRBJ1-2; D unclear. The germline V gene has CDR1 SGHDT and CDR2 YYEEEE. The V end lost 1 base, the J end lost 8 bases, and 12 bases lay between the germline ends. This CDR3 contains 13 residues. As DNA, the CDR3 is TGTGCCAGCAGCTTGACGGGCAGCTGGGGCTACACCTTC. It translates to CASSLTGSWGYTF.

This chain joins TRBV6-1 and TRBJ2-3; either TRBD1 or TRBD2 may supply D (7 bases each). Germline lookup yields CDR1 MNHNS and CDR2 SASEGT. This CDR3 region has 15 residues. With 4 bases removed from V and 3 bases from J, the gap between germline ends came to 14 bases. CDR3 protein: CASSGRGGRTDTQYF. The CDR3 nucleotides read TGTGCCAGCAGTGGCAGGGGGGGGAGGACAGATACGCAGTATTTT.

This clonotype appeared many times. The chain has TRBV6-1 and TRBJ2-1; 8 bases fit TRBD2. With V trimmed by 4 bases and J by 2 bases, 7 bases remained unmatched. CDR3 length: 16 amino acids. The germline V gene encodes CDR1 MNHNS and CDR2 SASEGT. The CDR3 DNA sequence: TGTGCCAGCAGTGCCCACTTGCGGGGGGCCTACAATGAGCAGTTCTTC. Protein: CASSAHLRGAYNEQFF.

This clonotype was seen many times. The chain has TRBV4-2 and TRBJ2-5, with 8 bases aligning to TRBD2. With 1 base clipped from V and 3 bases from J, the junction kept 10 bases outside the gene matches. CDR1 is LGHNA and CDR2 is YNFKEQ in the germline V gene. This CDR3 spans 17 amino acids. The chain's CDR3 is CASSQGASGSWEETQYF. CDR3 bases: TGTGCCAGCAGCCAAGGGGCAAGCGGGAGTTGGGAAGAGACCCAGTACTTC.

This clonotype appeared a few times. The chain recombines TRBV2 with TRBJ2-5; 7 nucleotides match TRBD1. Trimming took 2 bases from V and 1 from J; bases not matched to a gene: 4. The germline CDR1 and CDR2 sequences are SNHLY and FYNNEI. The CDR3 loop spans 15 amino acids. CDR3 nucleotide sequence: TGTGCCAGCAGTGAACAGGGACAGCTCCAAGAGACCCAGTACTTC. It encodes CASSEQGQLQETQYF.

Many counts were recorded for this clonotype. The chain uses TRBV12-3 or TRBV12-4 and TRBJ2-4; D assignment may be TRBD1 or TRBD2 (5 bases each). V shed 5 bases and J shed 6 bases, with 14 bases lying between them. The CDR3 totals 14 residues. The CDR3: CASSLGDLGNIQYF. The CDR3 nucleotides are TGTGCCAGCAGTCTTGGGGACCTCGGAAACATTCAGTACTTC.

This clonotype was observed a handful of times. The chain carries TRBV10-3 and TRBJ1-1, with no clear D. The germline gives CDR1 ENHRY, CDR2 SYGVKD. V was pared by 5 bases and J by 0 bases, with 13 bases between. The CDR3 has 15 residues. CDR3 nucleotides: TGTGCCATCAGTACGGAGGCAGACATGAACACTGAAGCTTTCTTT. The encoded protein is CAISTEADMNTEAFF.

This clonotype was seen many times. The genes are TRBV5-1 and TRBJ2-7; TRBD1 matches at 8 bases. With 2 bases clipped from V and 6 bases from J, the junction kept 13 bases outside the gene matches. The CDR3 consists of 16 residues. The germline gives CDR1 SGHRS, CDR2 YFSETQ. The CDR3: CASSLEKAAGGAEQYF. CDR3 coding DNA: TGCGCCAGCAGCTTAGAAAAGGCAGCAGGGGGCGCCGAGCAGTACTTC.

This clonotype was detected only a few times. The chain uses TRBV18 and TRBJ2-6; maybe TRBD1 (5 bases). The V gene lost 2 bases and the J gene lost 1 base, with 21 bases spanning the gap. The germline V gene has CDR1 KGHSH and CDR2 LQKENI. The CDR3 sequence is 20 residues long. For the CDR3, the DNA is TGTGCCAGCTCACCAGTTGGTACAGGTGCGATCTCATCTGGGGCCAACGTCCTGACTTTC. Amino acid sequence: CASSPVGTGAISSGANVLTF.

The CDR3 DNA reads TGCGCCAGCAGTGACTTTCGGTCAGTACAAGAGACCCAGTACTTC. It encodes CASSDFRSVQETQYF. The chain employs TRBV10-2 and TRBJ2-5; the D is unclear. Trimming cost V 3 bases and J 2 bases, with 13 bases left between them. The CDR3 has 15 amino acids. CDR1 and CDR2 (germline): WSHSY, SAAADI.

This clonotype was seen many times. This chain's CDR3 is CASSFGRTTDTQYF. DNA for the CDR3: TGCGCCAGCAGCTTTGGCAGGACCACAGATACGCAGTATTTT. The chain combines TRBV5-1 with TRBJ2-3; no reliable D call. V was shortened by 2 bases and J by 2 bases, with 9 bases between the two germline ends. This CDR3 contains 14 residues. Germline CDR1 and CDR2: SGHRS and YFSETQ.

The sample holds a few counts of this clonotype. The chain recombines TRBV5-6 with TRBJ1-2, with 9 bases aligning to TRBD1. This CDR3 has 15 residues. Germline loops: CDR1 SGHDT, CDR2 YYEEEE. Germline trimming cut 4 bases from V and 6 bases from J; bases unmatched to any gene: 10. The CDR3 here is CASSAYWTGVDGYTF. CDR3 nucleotides: TGTGCCAGCAGCGCCTATTGGACAGGGGTTGATGGCTACACCTTC.

This clonotype was seen ten or more times. The chain is built from TRBV11-2 and TRBJ2-1; D gene ambiguous. Per the germline V gene, CDR1 is SGHAT and CDR2 is FQNNGV. CDR3 length: 13 residues. V shed 6 bases and J shed 3 bases, with 9 bases lying between them. The DNA of the CDR3 is TGTGCCAGCAGAAGGCCGGTCTACAATGAGCAGTTCTTC. This codes for CASRRPVYNEQFF.

This clonotype was counted many times. The V and J genes are TRBV7-9 and TRBJ1-1; D uncertain. The CDR3 spans 17 residues. V dropped 6 bases and J dropped 0 bases, with 20 bases sitting between them. Per the germline V gene, CDR1 is SEHNR and CDR2 is FQNEAQ (reference sequence). As DNA, the CDR3 is TGTGCCAGCAGGTCCGAGTCAGGCGGTCCCATGAACACTGAAGCTTTCTTT. It yields the protein CASRSESGGPMNTEAFF. The full variable domain, with the rest looked up from reference TRBV7-9 and TRBJ1-1, is DTGVSQNPRHKITKRGQNVTFRCDPISEHNRLYWYRQTLGQGPEFLTYFQNEAQLEKSRLLSDRFSAERPKGSFSTLEIQRTEQGDSAMYLCASRSESGGPMNTEAFFGQGTRLTVV.

The rearrangement joins TRBV6-4 to TRBJ2-5; tentatively, D is TRBD2 (5 bases). Trimming took 10 bases from V and 2 from J, leaving 23 bases between them. The germline gives CDR1 MRHNA, CDR2 SNTAGT. The CDR3 runs to 16 residues. This chain's CDR3 is CANEITGSCSQETQYF. As DNA, the CDR3 is TGTGCCAACGAGATCACGGGGTCCTGCTCTCAAGAGACCCAGTACTTC.

This clonotype occurred many times. The CDR3: CASSQGQGSSYEQYF. CDR3 sequence (DNA): TGCGCCAGCAGCCAAGGACAGGGGAGCTCCTACGAGCAGTACTTC. This chain connects TRBV4-1 to TRBJ2-7, with 8 bases identical to TRBD1. Trimming removed 1 base from V and 0 bases from J; junction bases left unmatched: 2. In germline, CDR1 is MGHRA, CDR2 YSYEKL. This CDR3 is 15 amino acids long.

Ten or more counts support this clonotype. The rearrangement links TRBV5-1 to TRBJ2-3; 10 nucleotides align to TRBD2. This CDR3 has 16 residues. The V segment lost 1 base and the J segment 3 bases; nucleotides outside the gene matches: 5. Per germline, CDR1 SGHRS and CDR2 YFSETQ. The CDR3, as DNA: TGCGCCAGCAGCTTGTCCACAGCGGGAGGGACAGATACGCAGTATTTT. Its protein is CASSLSTAGGTDTQYF.